The 21 T cell receptor beta chains below come from one sample, sequenced in a study of T cell repertoires in cytomegalovirus infection. TCRdb re-called the reads with MiXCR, one entry per CDR3 protein. The table includes some 320,000 distinct CDR3 sequences, around a tenth detected once. Material for sequencing was PBMCs. The receptors come from a human donor in good health (CMV status not recorded). Some clones in this sample may be carry-over from other donors' samples.

This clonotype was recorded many times. The gene calls are TRBV4-2 and TRBJ1-4; D possibly corresponds to TRBD1 (5 bases). This CDR3 has 21 residues. CDR1 and CDR2 (germline): LGHNA, YNFKEQ. The V gene lost 0 bases and the J gene lost 1 base, with 24 bases spanning the gap. CDR3 sequence reads: CASSQENLADMVAQTNEKLFF. The CDR3 nucleotides read TGTGCCAGCAGCCAAGAAAACCTTGCGGACATGGTCGCGCAAACTAATGAAAAACTGTTTTTT.

This clonotype was recorded at least ten times. The V and J genes are TRBV7-2 and TRBJ2-7; D is uncertain. The V gene's germline CDR1 is SGHTA and CDR2 FQGNSA. There are 15 residues in the CDR3. The ends were cut back, 10 bases at V and 2 bases at J, with 21 bases in the middle. Here the CDR3 reads CATSSGRRFTYEQYF. As DNA, the CDR3 is TGTGCCACCTCTTCTGGGCGGCGTTTCACCTACGAGCAGTACTTC.

The chain links TRBV7-9 to TRBJ2-6, with D uncertain. Germline CDR1 SEHNR, CDR2 FQNEAQ (reference sequence). The CDR3 runs 15 residues. Trimming took off 2 bases at V and 0 bases at J, with 5 bases between the two ends. CDR3 amino acids: CASSLMHSGANVLTF. The DNA for the CDR3 is TGTGCCAGCAGCTTAATGCACTCTGGGGCCAACGTCCTGACTTTC.

The sample holds a few counts of this clonotype. The chain links TRBV29-1 to TRBJ2-1; tentatively, D is TRBD1 (7 bases). This CDR3 has 16 amino acids. The V end lost 1 base, the J end lost 0 bases, and 13 bases lay between the germline ends. Germline CDR1 and CDR2: SQVTM and ANQGSEA. The CDR3 protein is CSVEGLEGASYNEQFF. The CDR3 nucleotides read TGCAGCGTTGAAGGATTGGAGGGGGCCTCCTACAATGAGCAGTTCTTC.

This clonotype was observed many times. V usage is TRBV5-6 and J usage is TRBJ1-1, with 9 bases that match TRBD1. The CDR3 is 15 amino acids. Germline V gene lookup returns CDR1 SGHDT and CDR2 YYEEEE. V lost 4 bases, J lost 11 bases, and 15 bases stayed unmatched. CDR3 amino acids: CASSGRDRAKEVAFF. CDR3 sequence (DNA): TGTGCCAGCAGCGGCCGGGACAGGGCAAAAGAGGTGGCTTTCTTT.

This clonotype was detected only a few times. The V call is TRBV4-1, the J call TRBJ1-2; D is perhaps TRBD1 (6 bases). The CDR3 length is 16 residues. Trimming shortened V by 0 bases and J by 8 bases, and 19 bases separated the two germline ends. The germline gives CDR1 MGHRA, CDR2 YSYEKL. CDR3 DNA sequence: TGCGCCAGCAGCCAAGATCGTTCAGGGGTAGGAGTAGGCTACACCTTC. Its protein product is CASSQDRSGVGVGYTF.

This clonotype was seen repeatedly, ten times or more. The chain's CDR3 is CASSFRVNTEAFF. DNA of the CDR3: TGTGCCAGCAGCTTTAGGGTGAACACTGAAGCTTTCTTT. J is TRBJ1-1 and V is TRBV7-9; D is ambiguous. There are 13 residues in the CDR3. The germline V and J ends were trimmed by 3 bases and 0 bases, with 5 bases remaining between them. Germline V gene sequence: CDR1 SEHNR, CDR2 FQNEAQ (reference sequence). Supplemented by reference TRBV7-9 and TRBJ1-1, the full variable domain reads DTGVSQNPRHKITKRGQNVTFRCDPISEHNRLYWYRQTLGQGPEFLTYFQNEAQLEKSRLLSDRFSAERPKGSFSTLEIQRTEQGDSAMYLCASSFRVNTEAFFGQGTRLTVV.

This clonotype has ten or more counts. The genes are TRBV19 and TRBJ1-1, with D possibly being TRBD1 (5 bases). The CDR3 consists of 13 residues. Germline CDR1 LNHDA, CDR2 SQIVND (reference sequence). The germline V and J ends were trimmed by 6 bases and 1 base, with 9 bases remaining between them. The CDR3 DNA reads TGTGCCAGTAGCGGGGGTCGGAACACTGAAGCTTTCTTT. Amino acids: CASSGGRNTEAFF.

This clonotype was picked up a small number of times. The CDR3 here is CASTKEAFSYEQYF. The CDR3 DNA reads as TGTGCCAGCACCAAGGAGGCATTCTCCTACGAGCAGTACTTC. The chain combines TRBV12-3 or TRBV12-4 with TRBJ2-7; TRBD2 is a possible D gene (5 bases). This CDR3 is built from 14 residues. V shed 7 bases and J shed 0 bases, with 13 bases lying between them.

The chain carries TRBV27 and TRBJ2-7; D is ambiguous. The CDR3 is 16 residues long. Germline values: CDR1 MNHEY, CDR2 SMNVEV (reference sequence). V was trimmed by 5 bases and J by 7 bases, leaving 24 bases between them. CDR3 sequence reads: CASSPIRVVTIREQYF. CDR3 coding DNA: TGTGCCAGCAGTCCGATTCGGGTCGTTACCATAAGGGAGCAGTACTTC.

This clonotype was observed many times. J is TRBJ2-5 and V is TRBV7-2; the match to TRBD1 covers 7 bases. Looked up from germline, CDR1 is SGHTA and CDR2 is FQGNSA. The CDR3 extends over 13 amino acids. V lost 5 bases to trimming and J lost 4 bases; unmatched junction nucleotides: 4. The chain's CDR3 is CASSRGHGETQYF. The DNA for the CDR3 is TGTGCCAGCAGCAGGGGGCATGGAGAGACCCAGTACTTC.

In this sample, this clonotype turned up many times. V and J are TRBV7-2 and TRBJ2-7, with D possibly being TRBD1 (5 bases). Per the germline V gene, CDR1 is SGHTA and CDR2 is FQGNSA. Deletions cut 5 bases from V and 3 bases from J, with 11 bases between. This CDR3 region has 13 residues. This chain's CDR3 is CASSKDKNYEQYF. Written as DNA, the CDR3 is TGTGCCAGCAGCAAGGACAAGAACTACGAGCAGTACTTC.

The chain couples TRBV6-2 or TRBV6-3 to TRBJ1-5; D call uncertain. Trimming removed 10 bases at V and 2 bases at J, with 12 bases between. CDR1 is MNHEY and CDR2 is SVGEGT in the germline V gene. This CDR3 is built from 13 residues. The CDR3 DNA follows: TGTGCCACCTCTAGGGTGGGCAATCAGCCCCAGCATTTT. Translated, it gives CATSRVGNQPQHF.

This clonotype was counted at least ten times. The chain has TRBV9 and TRBJ2-2; 7 nucleotides line up with TRBD2. This CDR3 is 17 amino acids long. Germline CDR1 and CDR2: SGDLS and YYNGEE. Unmatched junction bases numbered 9, after V lost 4 bases and J lost 0 bases. In nucleotides, the CDR3 is TGTGCCAGCAGCCTCGGGGGGACCACGTCGAACACCGGGGAGCTGTTTTTT. Protein: CASSLGGTTSNTGELFF.

This clonotype has ten or more counts. The chain links TRBV7-2 to TRBJ1-5; TRBD1 might be the D (5 bases). Trimming cost V 2 bases and J 3 bases, with 8 bases left between them. The CDR3 consists of 14 residues. The germline V gene encodes CDR1 SGHTA and CDR2 FQGNSA. As DNA, the CDR3 is TGTGCCAGCAGCTTAATGACAGACAATCAGCCCCAGCATTTT. Protein: CASSLMTDNQPQHF. Drawing the rest from reference TRBV7-2 and TRBJ1-5, the complete variable domain is GAGVSQSPSNKVTEKGKDVELRCDPISGHTALYWYRQSLGQGLEFLIYFQGNSAPDKSGLPSDRFSAERTGGSVSTLTIQRTQQEDSAVYLCASSLMTDNQPQHFGDGTRLSIL.

This clonotype occurred many times. The chain couples TRBV12-3 or TRBV12-4 to TRBJ1-2; 8 bases fit TRBD1. The CDR3 has 14 residues. V dropped 7 bases and J dropped 2; count of bases not matched to a gene: 6. This chain's CDR3 is CASTLDRVNYGYTF. The CDR3 coding sequence is TGTGCCAGCACCCTGGACAGGGTGAACTATGGCTACACCTTC.

This clonotype was observed many times. The V gene is TRBV12-3 or TRBV12-4, the J gene TRBJ2-3; D is uncertain. With 2 bases removed from V and 0 bases from J, the gap between germline ends came to 18 bases. CDR3 length: 18 residues. The chain's CDR3 is CASSLRWLGRSSTDTQYF. CDR3 nucleotides: TGTGCCAGCAGTTTAAGGTGGCTTGGCAGATCTAGCACAGATACGCAGTATTTT.

V and J are TRBV6-2 or TRBV6-3 and TRBJ2-2; 10 bases match TRBD1. The germline CDR1 and CDR2 sequences are MNHEY and SVGEGT. With V trimmed by 6 bases and J by 1 base, 8 bases remained unmatched. This CDR3 is 17 amino acids long. In nucleotides, the CDR3 is TGTGCCAGCAGACCGACCCGGGACAGGGGGAACACCGGGGAGCTGTTTTTT. The encoded protein is CASRPTRDRGNTGELFF.

J is TRBJ2-3 and V is TRBV6-5; 8 bases match TRBD2. Germline CDR1 is MNHEY and CDR2 is SVGAGI. The V gene end was trimmed by 8 bases and the J gene end by 2 bases; junction bases not matched to a gene: 9. The CDR3 spans 15 residues. The CDR3 nucleotides are TGTGCCAGCTGCACCAGCGGGGGCCCCACAGATACGCAGTATTTT. Translating gives CASCTSGGPTDTQYF.

This clonotype was detected only a few times. The chain uses TRBV11-3 and TRBJ2-1; D is unresolved. The CDR3 is 14 residues long. CDR1 is SGHNT, CDR2 YENEEA, per germline. V was pared by 5 bases and J by 5 bases, with 13 bases between. As DNA, the CDR3 is TGTGCCAGCAGCCGTCAGGACGGACACAATGAGCAGTTCTTC. Translating it yields CASSRQDGHNEQFF.

The chain recombines TRBV10-3 with TRBJ2-5, with 9 bases lining up with TRBD2. Germline values: CDR1 ENHRY, CDR2 SYGVKD. CDR3 length: 17 amino acids. V gave up 8 bases and J gave up 5 bases; unmatched junction bases: 18. The CDR3, as DNA: TGTGCCATCCGTGTCGGGGTTGTAGCGGGGGCCGATGAGACCCAGTACTTC. It encodes CAIRVGVVAGADETQYF.